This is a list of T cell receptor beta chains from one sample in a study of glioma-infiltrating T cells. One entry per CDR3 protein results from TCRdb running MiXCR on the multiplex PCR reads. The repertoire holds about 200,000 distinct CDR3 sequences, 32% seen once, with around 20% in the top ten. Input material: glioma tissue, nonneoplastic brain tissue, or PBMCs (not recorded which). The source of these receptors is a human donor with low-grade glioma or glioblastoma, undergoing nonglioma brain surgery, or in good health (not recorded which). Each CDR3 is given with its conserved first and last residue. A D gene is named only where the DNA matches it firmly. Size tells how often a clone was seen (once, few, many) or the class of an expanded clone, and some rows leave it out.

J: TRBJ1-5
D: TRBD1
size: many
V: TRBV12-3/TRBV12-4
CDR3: CASGTGNNDQPQHF
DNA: TGTGCCAGCGGGACAGGGAACAATGATCAGCCCCAGCATTTT

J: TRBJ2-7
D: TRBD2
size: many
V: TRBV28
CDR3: CASARGDPYEQYF
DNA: TGTGCCAGCGCCCGGGGGGACCCCTACGAGCAGTACTTC

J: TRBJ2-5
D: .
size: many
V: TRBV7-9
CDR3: CASSLASDSETQYF
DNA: TGTGCCAGCAGCTTAGCGTCGGATTCAGAGACCCAGTACTTC

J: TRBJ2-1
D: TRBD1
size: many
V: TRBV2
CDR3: CASSLRQGDRQFF
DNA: TGTGCCAGCAGTCTAAGACAGGGGGATCGGCAGTTCTTC

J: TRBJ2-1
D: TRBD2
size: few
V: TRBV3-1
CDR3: CASSFTHPTSGSNEQFF
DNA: TGTGCCAGCAGTTTCACCCACCCAACTAGCGGGAGTAATGAGCAGTTCTTC

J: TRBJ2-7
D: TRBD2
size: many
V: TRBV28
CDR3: CASSLRSGRAHDEQYF
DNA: TGTGCCAGCAGTTTAAGGAGCGGGAGGGCCCATGACGAGCAGTACTTC

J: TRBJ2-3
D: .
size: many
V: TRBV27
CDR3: CASSLLGGDTDTQYF
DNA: TGTGCCAGCAGTTTACTGGGGGGAGACACAGATACGCAGTATTTT

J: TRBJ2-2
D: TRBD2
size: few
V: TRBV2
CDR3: CASSVRLLATNTGELFF
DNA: TGTGCCAGCAGTGTTAGGTTACTAGCGACGAACACCGGGGAGCTGTTTTTT

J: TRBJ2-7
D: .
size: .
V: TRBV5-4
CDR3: CASSTMGVNYEQYF
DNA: TGTGCCAGCAGCACCATGGGAGTTAATTACGAGCAGTACTTC

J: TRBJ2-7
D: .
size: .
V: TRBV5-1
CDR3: CASSHGRSPGVSEQYF
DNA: TGCGCCAGCAGCCACGGAAGGTCCCCAGGAGTAAGCGAGCAGTACTTC

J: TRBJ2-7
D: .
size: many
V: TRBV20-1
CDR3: CSAGSGGTSIYEQYF
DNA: TGCAGTGCTGGGTCCGGCGGGACTTCTATCTACGAGCAGTACTTC

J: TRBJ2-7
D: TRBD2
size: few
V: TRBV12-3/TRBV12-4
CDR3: CASRSAGASYEQYF
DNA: TGTGCCAGCAGGTCAGCGGGAGCCTCCTACGAGCAGTACTTC

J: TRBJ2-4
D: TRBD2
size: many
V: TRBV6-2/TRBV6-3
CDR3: CASSRSGASGLAKNIQYF
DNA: TGTGCCAGCAGTCGCTCTGGGGCTAGCGGTCTAGCCAAAAACATTCAGTACTTC

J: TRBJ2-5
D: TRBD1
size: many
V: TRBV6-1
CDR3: CASSSFGTGSGTQYF
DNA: TGTGCCAGCAGTTCTTTCGGGACAGGGTCCGGGACCCAGTACTTC

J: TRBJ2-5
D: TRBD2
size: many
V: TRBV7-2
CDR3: CASSLQREDQETQYF
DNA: TGTGCCAGCAGCCTACAGCGGGAGGACCAAGAGACCCAGTACTTC

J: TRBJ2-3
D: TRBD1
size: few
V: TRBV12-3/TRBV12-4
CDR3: CASSLTGAVTDTQYF
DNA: TGTGCCAGCAGTTTAACAGGGGCCGTCACAGATACGCAGTATTTT

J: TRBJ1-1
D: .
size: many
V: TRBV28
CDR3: CASRPRGGVNTEAFF
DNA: TGTGCCAGCAGACCCCGGGGGGGTGTGAACACTGAAGCTTTCTTT

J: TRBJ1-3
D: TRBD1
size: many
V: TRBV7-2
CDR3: CASSSGQGRGNTIYF
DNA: TGTGCCAGCAGCTCGGGACAGGGGCGAGGAAACACCATATATTTT

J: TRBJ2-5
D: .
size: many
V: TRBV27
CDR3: CASSLGVGETQYF
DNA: TGTGCCAGCAGTTTGGGGGTGGGAGAGACCCAGTACTTC

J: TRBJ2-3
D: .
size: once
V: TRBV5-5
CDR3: CASSTGLTDTQYF
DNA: TGTGCCAGCAGCACCGGGCTTACAGATACGCAGTATTTT

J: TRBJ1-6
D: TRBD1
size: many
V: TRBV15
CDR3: CATSRDRNSPLHF
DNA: TGTGCCACCAGCCGGGACAGAAATTCACCCCTCCACTTT

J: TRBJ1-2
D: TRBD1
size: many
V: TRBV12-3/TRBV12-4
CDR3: CASSRDRESDGYTF
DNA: TGTGCCAGCAGCCGGGACAGGGAATCCGATGGCTACACCTTC

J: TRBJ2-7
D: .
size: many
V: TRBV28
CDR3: CASSSPQWDKGLEQYF
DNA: TGTGCCAGCAGTTCCCCTCAGTGGGACAAGGGACTAGAGCAGTACTTC

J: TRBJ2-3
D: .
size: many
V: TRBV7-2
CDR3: CASREQRQRPTDTQYF
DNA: TGTGCCAGCAGAGAACAGCGACAAAGGCCCACAGATACGCAGTATTTT

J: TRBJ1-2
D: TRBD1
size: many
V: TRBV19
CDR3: CASSMTGSYGYTF
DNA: TGTGCCAGTAGTATGACAGGGTCCTATGGCTACACCTTC

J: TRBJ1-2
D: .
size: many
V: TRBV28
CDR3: CASSGTRYGYTF
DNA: TGTGCCAGCAGTGGGACACGCTATGGCTACACCTTC

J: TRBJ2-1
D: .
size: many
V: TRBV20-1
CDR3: CSATDLIRYNEQFF
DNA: TGCAGTGCTACCGACTTGATCCGTTACAATGAGCAGTTCTTC

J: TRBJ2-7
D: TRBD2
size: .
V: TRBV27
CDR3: CASSLLAGVTYEQYF
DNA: TGTGCCAGCAGTCTTCTAGCGGGGGTAACCTACGAGCAGTACTTC

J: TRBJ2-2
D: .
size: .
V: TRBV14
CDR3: CASSQEAGWNTGELFF
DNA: TGTGCCAGCAGCCAAGAAGCAGGGTGGAACACCGGGGAGCTGTTTTTT